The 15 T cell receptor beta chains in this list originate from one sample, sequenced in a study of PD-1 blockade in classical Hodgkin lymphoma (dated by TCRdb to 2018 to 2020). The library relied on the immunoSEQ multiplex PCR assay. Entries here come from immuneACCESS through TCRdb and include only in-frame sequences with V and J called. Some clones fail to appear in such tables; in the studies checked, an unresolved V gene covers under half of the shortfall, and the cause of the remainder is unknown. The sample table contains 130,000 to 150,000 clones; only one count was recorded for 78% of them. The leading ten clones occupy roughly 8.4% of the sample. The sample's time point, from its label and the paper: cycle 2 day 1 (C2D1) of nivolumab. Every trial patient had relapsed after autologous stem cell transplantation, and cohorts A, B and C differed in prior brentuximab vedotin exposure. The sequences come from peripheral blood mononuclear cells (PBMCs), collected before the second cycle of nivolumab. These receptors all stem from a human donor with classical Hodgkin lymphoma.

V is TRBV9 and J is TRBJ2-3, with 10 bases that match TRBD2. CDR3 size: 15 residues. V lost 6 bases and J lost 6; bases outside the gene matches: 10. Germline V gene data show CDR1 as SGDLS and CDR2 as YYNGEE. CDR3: CASTEAGGPADTQYF. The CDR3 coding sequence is TGTGCCAGCACTGAAGCGGGGGGGCCTGCGGATACGCAGTATTTT.

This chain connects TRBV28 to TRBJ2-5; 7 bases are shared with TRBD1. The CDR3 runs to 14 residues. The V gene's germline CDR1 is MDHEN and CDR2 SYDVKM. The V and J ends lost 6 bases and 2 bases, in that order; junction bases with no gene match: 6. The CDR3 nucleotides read TGTGCCAGCAGCCACCGGGACAGACAAGAGACCCAGTACTTC. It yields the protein CASSHRDRQETQYF.

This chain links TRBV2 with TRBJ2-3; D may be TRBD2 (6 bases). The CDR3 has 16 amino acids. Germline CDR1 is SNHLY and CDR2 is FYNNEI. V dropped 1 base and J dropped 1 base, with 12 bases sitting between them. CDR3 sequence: CASSEGRPGGTDTQYF. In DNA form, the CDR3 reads TGTGCCAGCAGTGAAGGTCGGCCGGGGGGCACAGATACGCAGTATTTT.

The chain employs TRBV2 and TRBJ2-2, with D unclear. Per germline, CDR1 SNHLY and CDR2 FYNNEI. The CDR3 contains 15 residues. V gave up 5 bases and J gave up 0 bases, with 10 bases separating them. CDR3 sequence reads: CASSTVPANTGELFF. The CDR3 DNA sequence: TGTGCCAGCAGTACAGTGCCCGCGAACACCGGGGAGCTGTTTTTT.

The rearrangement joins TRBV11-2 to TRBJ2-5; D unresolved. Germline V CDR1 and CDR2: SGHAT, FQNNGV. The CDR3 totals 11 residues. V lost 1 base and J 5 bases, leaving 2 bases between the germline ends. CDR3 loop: CASSLGETQYF. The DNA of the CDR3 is TGTGCCAGCAGCTTAGGGGAGACCCAGTACTTC.

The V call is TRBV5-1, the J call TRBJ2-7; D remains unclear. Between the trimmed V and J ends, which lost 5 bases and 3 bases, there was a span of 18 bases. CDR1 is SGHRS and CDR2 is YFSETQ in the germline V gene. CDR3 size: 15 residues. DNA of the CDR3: TGCGCCAGCAGGCTTAGTAGTTCCCCCTACTACGAGCAGTACTTC. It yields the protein CASRLSSSPYYEQYF. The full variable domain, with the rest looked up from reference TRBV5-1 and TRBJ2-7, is KAGVTQTPRYLIKTRGQQVTLSCSPISGHRSVSWYQQTPGQGLQFLFEYFSETQRNKGNFPGRFSGRQFSNSRSEMNVSTLELGDSALYLCASRLSSSPYYEQYFGPGTRLTVT.

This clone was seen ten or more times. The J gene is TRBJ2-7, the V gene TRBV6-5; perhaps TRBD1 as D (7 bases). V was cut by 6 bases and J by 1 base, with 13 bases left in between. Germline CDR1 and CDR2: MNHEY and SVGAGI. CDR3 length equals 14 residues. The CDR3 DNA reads TGTGCCAGCAGGTTGACAGGGAGGTCCTACGAGCAGTACTTC. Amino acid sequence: CASRLTGRSYEQYF.

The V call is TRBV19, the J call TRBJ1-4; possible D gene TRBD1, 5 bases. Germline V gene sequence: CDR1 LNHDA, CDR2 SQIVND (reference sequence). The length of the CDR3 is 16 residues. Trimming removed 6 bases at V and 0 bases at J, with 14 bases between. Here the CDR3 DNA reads TGTGCCAGTAGCCAGGGATCTACGGCAACTAATGAAAAACTGTTTTTT. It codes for CASSQGSTATNEKLFF.

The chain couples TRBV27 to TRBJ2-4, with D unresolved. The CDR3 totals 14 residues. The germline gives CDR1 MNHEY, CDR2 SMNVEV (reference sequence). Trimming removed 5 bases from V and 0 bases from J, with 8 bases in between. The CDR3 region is CASSEQLAKNIQYF. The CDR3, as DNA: TGTGCCAGCAGTGAACAACTAGCCAAAAACATTCAGTACTTC.

CDR3 in amino acids: CATAGAGANVLTF. CDR3 nucleotides: TGTGCCACCGCGGGAGCTGGGGCCAACGTCCTGACTTTC. The chain joins TRBV10-3 to TRBJ2-6; 7 positions match TRBD2. CDR3 length: 13 amino acids. The V gene's germline CDR1 is ENHRY and CDR2 SYGVKD. V dropped 10 bases and J dropped 2; count of bases not matched to a gene: 2.

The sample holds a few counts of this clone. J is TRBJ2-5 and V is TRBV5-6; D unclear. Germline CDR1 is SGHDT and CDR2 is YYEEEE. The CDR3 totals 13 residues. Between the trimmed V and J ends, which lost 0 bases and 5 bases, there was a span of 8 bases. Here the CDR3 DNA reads TGTGCCAGCAGCTTGGGTCCGAAGGAGACCCAGTACTTC. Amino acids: CASSLGPKETQYF.

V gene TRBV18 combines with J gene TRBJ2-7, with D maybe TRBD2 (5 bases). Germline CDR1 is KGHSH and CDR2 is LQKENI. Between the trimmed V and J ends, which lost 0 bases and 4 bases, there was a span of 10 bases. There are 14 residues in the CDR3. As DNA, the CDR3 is TGTGCCAGCTCACCACCGGGGAGAGGGTACGAGCAGTACTTC. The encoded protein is CASSPPGRGYEQYF.

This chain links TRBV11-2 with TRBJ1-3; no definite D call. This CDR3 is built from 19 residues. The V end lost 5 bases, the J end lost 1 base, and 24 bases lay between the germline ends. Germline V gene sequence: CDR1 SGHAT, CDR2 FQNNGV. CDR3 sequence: CASSPRRVSGQTSGNTIYF. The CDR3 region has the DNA TGTGCCAGCAGCCCTAGACGGGTGTCTGGGCAGACATCTGGAAACACCATATATTTT. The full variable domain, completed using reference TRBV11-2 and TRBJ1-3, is EAGVAQSPRYKIIEKRQSVAFWCNPISGHATLYWYQQILGQGPKLLIQFQNNGVVDDSQLPKDRFSAERLKGVDSTLKIQPAKLEDSAVYLCASSPRRVSGQTSGNTIYFGEGSWLTVV.

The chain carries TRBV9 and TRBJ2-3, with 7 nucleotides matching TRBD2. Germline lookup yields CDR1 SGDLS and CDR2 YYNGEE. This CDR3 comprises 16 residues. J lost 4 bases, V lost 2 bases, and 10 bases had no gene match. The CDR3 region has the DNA TGTGCCAGCAGCGTCCCCAGAGGCGGGAGCGCAGATACGCAGTATTTT. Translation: CASSVPRGGSADTQYF.

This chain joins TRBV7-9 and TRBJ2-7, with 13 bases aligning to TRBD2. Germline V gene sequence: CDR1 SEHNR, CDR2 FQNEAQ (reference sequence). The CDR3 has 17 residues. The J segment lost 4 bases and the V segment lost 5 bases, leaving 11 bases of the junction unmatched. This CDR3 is CASSRPARTSGSYEQYF. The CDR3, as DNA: TGTGCCAGCAGCCGACCGGCCCGGACTAGCGGGAGTTACGAGCAGTACTTC.